The next 17 T cell receptor beta chains were all read from a single sample in a study of blood T cell repertoires in COVID-19. Assay used: immunoSEQ multiplex PCR; TCRdb lists only in-frame clones, some missing. The sample contains 100,000 to 150,000 clones, approximately 90% of which appear only once. The sequencing input was peripheral blood. These TCRs come from a man aged 60 to 69 with COVID-19, enrolled during active disease.

The V gene is TRBV6-5, the J gene TRBJ1-1; possible D gene TRBD1, 6 bases. V was shortened by 6 bases and J by 7 bases, with 12 bases between the two germline ends. The CDR3 is 12 amino acids. Germline CDR1 and CDR2: MNHEY and SVGAGI. The CDR3 nucleotides read TGTGCCAGCAGCCGCAGCAGGGGTGAAGCTTTCTTT. Its translation is CASSRSRGEAFF.

V and J are TRBV12-3 or TRBV12-4 and TRBJ1-2; TRBD1 matches 10 bases. V lost 6 bases, J lost 7 bases, and 5 bases stayed unmatched. CDR3 length: 13 amino acids. CDR3 in DNA: TGTGCCAGCAGGCTTGGGACAGGGGCTGGCTACACCTTC. It yields the protein CASRLGTGAGYTF.

The J gene is TRBJ1-5, the V gene TRBV11-3; no clear D gene. CDR3 length: 14 amino acids. Trimming removed 1 base from V and 6 bases from J, with 10 bases in between. The germline V gene has CDR1 SGHNT and CDR2 YENEEA. As DNA, the CDR3 is TGTGCCAGCAGCTTAGGTAATTTGGCTCAGCCCCAGCATTTT. This gives the protein CASSLGNLAQPQHF.

The chain carries TRBV7-9 and TRBJ2-3; TRBD1 aligns across 11 bases. Germline V lookup: CDR1 SEHNR, CDR2 FQNEAQ (reference sequence). The CDR3 sequence is 12 residues long. The J segment lost 4 bases and the V segment lost 10 bases, leaving 1 base of the junction unmatched. DNA of the CDR3: TGTGCCACGGGACAGGGGGCAGATACGCAGTATTTT. Residues: CATGQGADTQYF.

The chain is built from TRBV12-3 or TRBV12-4 and TRBJ1-2, with D unclear. V shed 3 bases and J shed 3 bases, with 8 bases lying between them. The CDR3 sequence is 13 residues long. For the CDR3, the DNA is TGTGCCAGCAGTTTTTCGGGATACTATGGCTACACCTTC. Amino acid sequence: CASSFSGYYGYTF.

The CDR3 here is CALMSVGELFF. In DNA form, the CDR3 reads TGTGCCTTGATGAGTGTCGGGGAGCTGTTTTTT. V and J are TRBV30 and TRBJ2-2; D not resolved. V was cut by 7 bases and J by 7 bases, with 10 bases left in between. This CDR3 region has 11 residues. Per germline, CDR1 GTSNPN and CDR2 SVGIG (reference sequence).

The chain combines TRBV27 with TRBJ2-3; 10 bases align to TRBD2. The V segment lost 5 bases and the J segment 9 bases; nucleotides outside the gene matches: 14. Germline V gene lookup returns CDR1 MNHEY and CDR2 SMNVEV (reference sequence). The CDR3 consists of 16 residues. CDR3 amino acids: CASSPRAGGPVRTQYF. As DNA, the CDR3 is TGTGCCAGCAGTCCGCGAGCGGGGGGGCCTGTGAGGACGCAGTATTTT.

The chain has TRBV18 and TRBJ2-3; 11 positions agree with TRBD2. Germline loops: CDR1 KGHSH, CDR2 LQKENI. The CDR3 is made up of 16 amino acids. Trimming cost V 4 bases and J 6 bases; bases outside gene matches: 9. This CDR3 is CASSQLSGGAGDTQYF. CDR3 nucleotides: TGTGCCAGCTCACAACTTAGCGGGGGGGCCGGTGATACGCAGTATTTT.

This chain links TRBV5-1 with TRBJ2-1, with D possibly being TRBD2 (7 bases). CDR1 is SGHRS and CDR2 is YFSETQ in the germline V gene. The CDR3 is made up of 17 amino acids. V gave up 2 bases and J gave up 7 bases, with 22 bases separating them. CDR3 region: CASSFQIPGGLANEQFF. The DNA of the CDR3 is TGCGCCAGCAGCTTTCAGATTCCGGGGGGCCTGGCGAATGAGCAGTTCTTC.

The chain couples TRBV7-2 to TRBJ1-1; 9 bases align to TRBD1. The CDR3 covers 13 residues. Germline CDR1 is SGHTA and CDR2 is FQGNSA. J gave up 4 bases and V 8 bases, and 5 bases lay outside the gene matches. The CDR3 DNA reads TGTGCCAGCCGGAAGGACAGGGGCACTGAAGCTTTCTTT. This translates into CASRKDRGTEAFF.

About this clone itself: The sample has other DNA sequences that encode this CDR3 too. The V and J genes are TRBV18 and TRBJ1-6; no clear D. Between the trimmed V and J ends, which lost 3 bases and 6 bases, there was a span of 9 bases. The germline CDR1 and CDR2 sequences are KGHSH and LQKENI. The length of the CDR3 is 14 residues. CDR3 loop: CASSPTGSNSPLHF. CDR3 DNA: TGTGCCAGCTCACCTACGGGGTCTAATTCACCCCTCCACTTT.

This chain uses TRBV9 with TRBJ2-5; unclear D gene. CDR1 is SGDLS and CDR2 is YYNGEE in the germline V gene. The V and J ends lost 2 bases and 2 bases respectively, with 7 bases between them. The CDR3 length is 13 residues. CDR3 sequence (DNA): TGTGCCAGCAGCGTGGCCGTTCAAGAGACCCAGTACTTC. It translates to CASSVAVQETQYF.

This clone was detected only a few times. The V and J genes are TRBV5-1 and TRBJ1-2; possibly TRBD1 for D (6 bases). Trimming took off 4 bases at V and 6 bases at J, with 19 bases between the two ends. The CDR3 is 15 residues long. Germline V CDR1 and CDR2: SGHRS, YFSETQ. CDR3 region: CASSPQAGAKDGYTF. For the CDR3, the DNA is TGCGCCAGCAGCCCCCAGGCAGGGGCGAAGGATGGCTACACCTTC.

This clone was picked up one time. This chain joins TRBV4-3 and TRBJ1-2; TRBD1 is a possible D gene (6 bases). The CDR3 length is 14 residues. Trimming removed 1 base from V and 7 bases from J, with 13 bases in between. Germline lookup yields CDR1 LGHNA and CDR2 YSLEER. The CDR3 sequence: CASSQGESTGGYTF. CDR3 in DNA: TGCGCCAGCAGCCAAGGAGAATCGACAGGTGGCTACACCTTC.

The chain uses TRBV6-5 and TRBJ1-5, with 7 bases lining up with TRBD1. The CDR3 is 14 amino acids. The germline gives CDR1 MNHEY, CDR2 SVGAGI. J was trimmed by 4 bases and V by 6 bases; bases with no gene match: 6. The CDR3 reads CASSSTGFNQPQHF. CDR3 in DNA: TGTGCCAGCAGCTCGACAGGGTTTAATCAGCCCCAGCATTTT.

The rearrangement links TRBV10-3 to TRBJ2-7; 7 bases agree with TRBD1. There are 14 residues in the CDR3. The J segment lost 3 bases and the V segment lost 4 bases, leaving 6 bases of the junction unmatched. Germline CDR1 ENHRY, CDR2 SYGVKD. The CDR3 here is CAISGTGQNYEQYF. CDR3 DNA sequence: TGTGCCATCAGTGGAACGGGACAGAACTACGAGCAGTACTTC.

The chain carries TRBV6-1 and TRBJ2-7, with 12 nucleotides matching TRBD1. CDR3 length equals 14 residues. V lost 0 bases to trimming and J lost 10 bases; unmatched junction nucleotides: 4. Per the germline V gene, CDR1 is MNHNS and CDR2 is SASEGT. The CDR3 spells CASSEAGTGGAQYF. CDR3 nucleotides: TGTGCCAGCAGTGAAGCGGGGACAGGGGGCGCCCAGTACTTC.